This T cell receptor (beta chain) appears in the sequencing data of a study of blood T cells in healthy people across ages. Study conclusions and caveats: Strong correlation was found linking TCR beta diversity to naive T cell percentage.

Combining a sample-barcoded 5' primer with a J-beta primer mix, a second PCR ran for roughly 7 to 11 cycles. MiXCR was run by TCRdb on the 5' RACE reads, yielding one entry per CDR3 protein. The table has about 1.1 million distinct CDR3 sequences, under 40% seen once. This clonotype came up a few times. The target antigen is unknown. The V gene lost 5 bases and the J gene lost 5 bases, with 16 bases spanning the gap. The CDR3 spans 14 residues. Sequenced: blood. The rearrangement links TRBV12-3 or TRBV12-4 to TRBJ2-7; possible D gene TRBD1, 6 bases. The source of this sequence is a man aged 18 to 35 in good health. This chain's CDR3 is CASSPGTPLNEQYF. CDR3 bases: TGTGCCAGCAGTCCCGGGACACCCCTTAACGAGCAGTACTTC.